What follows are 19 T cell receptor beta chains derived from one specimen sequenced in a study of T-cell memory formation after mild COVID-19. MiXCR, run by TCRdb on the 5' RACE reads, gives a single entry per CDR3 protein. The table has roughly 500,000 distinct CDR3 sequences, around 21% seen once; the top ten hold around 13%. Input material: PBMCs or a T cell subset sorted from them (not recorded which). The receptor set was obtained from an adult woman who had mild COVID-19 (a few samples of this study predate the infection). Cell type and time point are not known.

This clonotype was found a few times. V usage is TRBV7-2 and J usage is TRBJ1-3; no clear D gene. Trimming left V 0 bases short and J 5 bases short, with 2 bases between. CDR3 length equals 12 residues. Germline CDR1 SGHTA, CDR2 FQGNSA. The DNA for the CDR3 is TGTGCCAGCAGCTTAGCGCGAAACACCATATATTTT. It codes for CASSLARNTIYF.

The chain's CDR3 is CASSGNDEQFF. CDR3 DNA sequence: TGTGCCAGCAGCGGGAATGATGAGCAGTTCTTC. The chain recombines TRBV4-2 with TRBJ2-1; D unclear. The CDR3 contains 11 residues. In germline, CDR1 is LGHNA, CDR2 YNFKEQ. V was pared by 5 bases and J by 8 bases, with 7 bases between.

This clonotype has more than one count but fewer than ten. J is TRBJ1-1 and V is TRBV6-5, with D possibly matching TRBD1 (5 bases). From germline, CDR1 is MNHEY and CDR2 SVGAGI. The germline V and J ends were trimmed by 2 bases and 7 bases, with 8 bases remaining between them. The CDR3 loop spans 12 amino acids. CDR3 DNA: TGTGCCAGCAGTTACGGGGGAGGTGAAGCTTTCTTT. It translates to CASSYGGGEAFF.

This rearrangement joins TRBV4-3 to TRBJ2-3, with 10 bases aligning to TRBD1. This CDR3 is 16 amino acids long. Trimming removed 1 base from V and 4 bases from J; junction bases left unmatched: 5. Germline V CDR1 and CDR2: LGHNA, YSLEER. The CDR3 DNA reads TGCGCCAGCAGCCAAGCTGCCGGGACAGGGGCAGATACGCAGTATTTT. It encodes CASSQAAGTGADTQYF.

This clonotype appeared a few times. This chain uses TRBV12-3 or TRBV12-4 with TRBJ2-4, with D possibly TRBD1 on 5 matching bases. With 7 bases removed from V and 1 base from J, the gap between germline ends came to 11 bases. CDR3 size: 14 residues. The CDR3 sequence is CASTHGAAKNIQYF. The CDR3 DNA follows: TGTGCCAGCACCCATGGGGCGGCCAAAAACATTCAGTACTTC.

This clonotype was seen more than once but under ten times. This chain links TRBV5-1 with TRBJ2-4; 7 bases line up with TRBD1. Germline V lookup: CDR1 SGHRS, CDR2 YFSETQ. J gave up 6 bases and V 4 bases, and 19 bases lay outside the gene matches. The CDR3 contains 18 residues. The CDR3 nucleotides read TGCGCCAGCAGCCCGGCCCCGGGACAGCCTAACTCGGGAAACATTCAGTACTTC. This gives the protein CASSPAPGQPNSGNIQYF. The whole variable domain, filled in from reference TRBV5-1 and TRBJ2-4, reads KAGVTQTPRYLIKTRGQQVTLSCSPISGHRSVSWYQQTPGQGLQFLFEYFSETQRNKGNFPGRFSGRQFSNSRSEMNVSTLELGDSALYLCASSPAPGQPNSGNIQYFGAGTRLSVL.

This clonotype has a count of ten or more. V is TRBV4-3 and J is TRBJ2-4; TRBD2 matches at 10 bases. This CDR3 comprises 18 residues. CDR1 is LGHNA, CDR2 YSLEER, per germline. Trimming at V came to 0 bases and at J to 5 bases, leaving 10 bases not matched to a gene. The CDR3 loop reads CASSQETLLAGIQNIQYF. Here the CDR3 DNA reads TGCGCCAGCAGCCAAGAAACCCTACTAGCGGGAATCCAAAACATTCAGTACTTC.

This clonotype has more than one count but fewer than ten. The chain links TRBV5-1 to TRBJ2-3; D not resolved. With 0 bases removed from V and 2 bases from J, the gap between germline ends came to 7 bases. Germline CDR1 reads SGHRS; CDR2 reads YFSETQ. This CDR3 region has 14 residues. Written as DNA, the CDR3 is TGCGCCAGCAGCTTGGGTCAGGACACAGATACGCAGTATTTT. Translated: CASSLGQDTDTQYF.

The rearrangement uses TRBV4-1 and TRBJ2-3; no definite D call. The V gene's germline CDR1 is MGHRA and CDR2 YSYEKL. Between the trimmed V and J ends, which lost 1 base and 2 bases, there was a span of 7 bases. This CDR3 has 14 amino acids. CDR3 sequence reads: CASSQVLATDTQYF. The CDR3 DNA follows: TGCGCCAGCAGCCAAGTCTTAGCCACAGATACGCAGTATTTT.

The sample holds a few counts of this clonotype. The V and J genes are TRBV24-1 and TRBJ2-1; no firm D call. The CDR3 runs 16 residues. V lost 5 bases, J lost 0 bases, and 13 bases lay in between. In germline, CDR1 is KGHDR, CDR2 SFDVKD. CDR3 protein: CATSGRQPDSYNEQFF. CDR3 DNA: TGTGCCACCAGTGGTAGACAACCGGACTCCTACAATGAGCAGTTCTTC.

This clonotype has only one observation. Written as DNA, the CDR3 is TGTGCCAGCAGTTTTAGGCCAGCCTACGAGCAGTACTTC. It yields the protein CASSFRPAYEQYF. This sequence joins TRBV27 and TRBJ2-7; D gene ambiguous. The CDR3 consists of 13 residues. The V end was cut by 3 bases, the J end by 2 bases, with 8 bases between. Germline lookup yields CDR1 MNHEY and CDR2 SMNVEV (reference sequence).

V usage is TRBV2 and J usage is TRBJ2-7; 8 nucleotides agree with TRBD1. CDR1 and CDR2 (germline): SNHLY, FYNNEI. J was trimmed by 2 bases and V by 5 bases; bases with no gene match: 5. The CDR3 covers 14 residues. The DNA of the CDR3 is TGTGCCAGCAGTAGGACAGGGACGACCTACGAGCAGTACTTC. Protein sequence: CASSRTGTTYEQYF.

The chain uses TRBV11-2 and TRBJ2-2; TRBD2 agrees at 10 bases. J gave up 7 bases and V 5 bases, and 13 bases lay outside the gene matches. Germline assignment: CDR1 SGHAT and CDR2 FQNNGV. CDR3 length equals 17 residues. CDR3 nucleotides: TGTGCCAGCAGCCTAATACCCGGACTAGCGGAAATCGGGGAGCTGTTTTTT. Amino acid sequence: CASSLIPGLAEIGELFF.

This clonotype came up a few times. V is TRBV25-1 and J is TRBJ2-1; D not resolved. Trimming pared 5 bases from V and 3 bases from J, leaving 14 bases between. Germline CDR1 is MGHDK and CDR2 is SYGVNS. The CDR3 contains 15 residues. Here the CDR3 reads CASSPSRGVYNEQFF. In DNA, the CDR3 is TGTGCCAGCAGTCCCTCCCGTGGGGTCTACAATGAGCAGTTCTTC.

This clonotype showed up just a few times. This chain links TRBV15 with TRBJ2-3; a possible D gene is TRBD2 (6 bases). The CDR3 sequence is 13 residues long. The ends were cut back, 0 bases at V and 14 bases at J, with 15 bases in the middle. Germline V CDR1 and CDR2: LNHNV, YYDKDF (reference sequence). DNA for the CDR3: TGTGCCACCAGCAGAGATATGAAGGGACTCCGGTATTTT. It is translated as CATSRDMKGLRYF.

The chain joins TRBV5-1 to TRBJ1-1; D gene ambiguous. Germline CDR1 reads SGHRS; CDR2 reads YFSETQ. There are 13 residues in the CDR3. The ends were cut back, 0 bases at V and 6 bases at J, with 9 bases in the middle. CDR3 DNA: TGCGCCAGCAGCTTGGATGGTGGCGCTGAAGCTTTCTTT. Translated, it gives CASSLDGGAEAFF.

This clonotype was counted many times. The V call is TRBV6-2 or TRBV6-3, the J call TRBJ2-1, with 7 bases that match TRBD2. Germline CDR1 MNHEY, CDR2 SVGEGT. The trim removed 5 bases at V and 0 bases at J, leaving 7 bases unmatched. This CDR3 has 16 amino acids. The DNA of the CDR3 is TGTGCCAGCAGTGATCCGGGAGGCGCCTCCTACAATGAGCAGTTCTTC. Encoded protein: CASSDPGGASYNEQFF.

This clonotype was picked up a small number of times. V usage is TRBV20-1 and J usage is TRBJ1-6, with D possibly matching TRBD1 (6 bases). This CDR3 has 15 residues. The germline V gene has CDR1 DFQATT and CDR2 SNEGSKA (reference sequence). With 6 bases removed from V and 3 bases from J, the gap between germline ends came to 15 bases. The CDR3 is CSAQPGGLYNSPLHF. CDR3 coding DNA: TGCAGTGCCCAACCGGGGGGGCTCTATAATTCACCCCTCCACTTT.

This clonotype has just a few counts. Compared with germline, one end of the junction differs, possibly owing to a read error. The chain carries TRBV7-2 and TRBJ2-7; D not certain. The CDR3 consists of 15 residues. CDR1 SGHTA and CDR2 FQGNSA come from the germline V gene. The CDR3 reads CASSLSPLGSHEQYF. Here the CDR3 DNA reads TGTGCCAGCAGCTTATCGCCATTAGGCTCCCACGAGCAGTACTTC.